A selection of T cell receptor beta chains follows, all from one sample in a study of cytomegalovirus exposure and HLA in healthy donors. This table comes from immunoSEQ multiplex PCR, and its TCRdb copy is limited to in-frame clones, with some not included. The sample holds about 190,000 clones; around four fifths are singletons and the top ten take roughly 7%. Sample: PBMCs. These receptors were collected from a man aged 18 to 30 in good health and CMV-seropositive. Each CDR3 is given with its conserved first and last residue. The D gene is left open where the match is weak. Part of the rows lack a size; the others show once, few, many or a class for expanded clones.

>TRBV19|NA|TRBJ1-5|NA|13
TGTGCCAGTAGTATAGTACCGGAGGGGCCCCAGCATTTT
CASSIVPEGPQHF
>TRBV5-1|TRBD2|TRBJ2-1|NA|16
TGCGCCAGCAGCTTGGAAGCGGGAGGGTCCTACAATGAGCAGTTCTTC
CASSLEAGGSYNEQFF
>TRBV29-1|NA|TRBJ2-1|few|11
TGCAGCGGCGACTCCTACAATGAGCAGTTCTTC
CSGDSYNEQFF
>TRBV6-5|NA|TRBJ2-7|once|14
TGTGCCAGCAGTTACGGCGGCTCCTCGCCCGAGCAGTACTTC
CASSYGGSSPEQYF
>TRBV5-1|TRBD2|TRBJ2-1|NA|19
TGCGCCAGCAGCTTGGGGGGGACTAGCGGGAGTGGGTCCTACAATGAGCAGTTCTTC
CASSLGGTSGSGSYNEQFF
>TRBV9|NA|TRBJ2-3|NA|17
TGTGCCAGCAGCCCACCGAGGAGGACGTTTAGCACAGATACGCAGTATTTT
CASSPPRRTFSTDTQYF
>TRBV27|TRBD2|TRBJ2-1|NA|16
TGTGCCAGCAGTTTAGTGGGACTAGCGACATACAATGAGCAGTTCTTC
CASSLVGLATYNEQFF
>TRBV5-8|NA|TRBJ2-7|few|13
TGTGCCAGCAGCCATGGGCGTAGCGCGGAGCAGTACTTC
CASSHGRSAEQYF
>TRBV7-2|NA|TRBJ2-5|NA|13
TGTGCCAGCAGAAAACCGGGTTCCGAGGCCCAGTACTTC
CASRKPGSEAQYF
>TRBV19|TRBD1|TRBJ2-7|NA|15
TGTGCCAGTAGTATAGACGGGACAGGGGGCAACGAGCAGTACTTC
CASSIDGTGGNEQYF
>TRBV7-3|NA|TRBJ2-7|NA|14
TGTGCCAGCAGCTTAATGGCCACCTCCTACGAGCAGTACTTC
CASSLMATSYEQYF
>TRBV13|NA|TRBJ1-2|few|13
TGTGCCAGCAGCTTAACGGCTAACTATGGCTACACCTTC
CASSLTANYGYTF
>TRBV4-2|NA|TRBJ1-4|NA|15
TGTGCCAGCAGCCAAGAGGACAGAGAGAATGAAAAACTGTTTTTT
CASSQEDRENEKLFF
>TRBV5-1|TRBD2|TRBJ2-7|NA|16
TGCGCCAGCAGCCCGGGACTAGCGGGAGGGCCTGGGGAGCAGTACTTC
CASSPGLAGGPGEQYF
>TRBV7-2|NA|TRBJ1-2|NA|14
TGTGCCAGCACCGTAAGGGGGGGGATAGCTGGCTACACCTTC
CASTVRGGIAGYTF
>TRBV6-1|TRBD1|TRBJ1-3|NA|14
TGTGCCAGCAGTGATATCTCAGGGGACAGCACCATATATTTT
CASSDISGDSTIYF
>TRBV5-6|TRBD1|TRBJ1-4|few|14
TGTGCCAGCAGCAGGGACAGATTCTTTGAAAAACTGTTTTTT
CASSRDRFFEKLFF
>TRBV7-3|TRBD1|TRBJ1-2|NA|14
TGTGCCAGCAGCCTCGGGACAGGGGGTCATGGCTACACCTTC
CASSLGTGGHGYTF
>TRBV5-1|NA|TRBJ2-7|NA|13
TGCGCCAGCAGCTTGGAACAGGAGACCGAGCAGTACTTC
CASSLEQETEQYF
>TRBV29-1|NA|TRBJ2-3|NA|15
TGCAGCGTTGAAGTAATAGCGGTGAGCACAGATACGCAGTATTTT
CSVEVIAVSTDTQYF
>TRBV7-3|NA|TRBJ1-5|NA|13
TGTGCCAGCAGCCCTCTTGCGGGTGGGCCCCAGCATTTT
CASSPLAGGPQHF
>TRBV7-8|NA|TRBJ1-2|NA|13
TGTGCCAGCAGCAGCCGGGACACCGTGGGCTACACCTTC
CASSSRDTVGYTF
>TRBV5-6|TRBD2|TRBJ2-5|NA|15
TGTGCCAGCAGCGGGGCGGGAGGGTACCAAGAGACCCAGTACTTC
CASSGAGGYQETQYF
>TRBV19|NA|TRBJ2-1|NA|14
TGTGCCAGTAGTATGGGGCTAGCGATTGATGAGCAGTTCTTC
CASSMGLAIDEQFF
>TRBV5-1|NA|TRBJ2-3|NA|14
TGCGCCAGCAGCTTGGACCAGGCCACAGATACGCAGTATTTT
CASSLDQATDTQYF
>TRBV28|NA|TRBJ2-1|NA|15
TGTGCCAGCAGTTTAAGACAAATCTCCTACAATGAGCAGTTCTTC
CASSLRQISYNEQFF
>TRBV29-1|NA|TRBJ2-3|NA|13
TGCAGCGTCGAGGCGGGGGTGACAGGTACGCAGTATTTT
CSVEAGVTGTQYF
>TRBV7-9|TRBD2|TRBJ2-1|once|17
TGTGCCAGCAGGTACCAACTCGGACTAGCGGGCGACAATGAGCAGTTCTTC
CASRYQLGLAGDNEQFF
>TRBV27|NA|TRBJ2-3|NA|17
TGTGCCAGCAGTTTGACTCGAACGGCTCCTAGCACAGATACGCAGTATTTT
CASSLTRTAPSTDTQYF
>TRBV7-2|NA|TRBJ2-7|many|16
TGTGCCAGCAGCTCAACGGGAGGGACAGGGTCGCGGGAGCAGTACTTC
CASSSTGGTGSREQYF
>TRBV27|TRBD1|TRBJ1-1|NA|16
TGTGCCAGCAGCGTCCCTCCCGACAGGGGGCTGGGTGGAGCTTTCTTT
CASSVPPDRGLGGAFF
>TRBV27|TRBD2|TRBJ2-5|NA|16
TGTGCCAGCAGTAAATCGCCGGGACTAGCGGGCAACCCAGTTGACTTC
CASSKSPGLAGNPVDF
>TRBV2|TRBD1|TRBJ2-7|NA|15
TGTGCCAGCAGTGAAGGGGGACAGGGGGTCTACGAGCAGTACTTC
CASSEGGQGVYEQYF
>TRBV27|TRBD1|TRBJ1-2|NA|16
TGTGCCAGCAGTTTAATCGGCGGACAGGCGAACTATGGCTACACCTTC
CASSLIGGQANYGYTF
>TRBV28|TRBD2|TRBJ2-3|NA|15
TGTGCCAGCAGTTTATTCACTAGCGAGAGGCGTGCGCAGTATTTT
CASSLFTSERRAQYF
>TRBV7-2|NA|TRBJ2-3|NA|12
TGTGCCAGCAGCCTAACTAGAGATACGCAGTATTTT
CASSLTRDTQYF
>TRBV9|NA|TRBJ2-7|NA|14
TGTGCCAGCAGCGCTCGGGGAGAGACCTACGAGCAGTACTTC
CASSARGETYEQYF
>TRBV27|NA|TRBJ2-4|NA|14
TGTGCCAGCAGCCCGCGCCTAGCCAAAAACATTCAGTACTTC
CASSPRLAKNIQYF
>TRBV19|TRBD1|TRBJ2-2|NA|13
TGTGCCAGTGACAGGGGGAACACCGGGGAGCTGTTTTTT
CASDRGNTGELFF
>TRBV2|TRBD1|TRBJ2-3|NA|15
TGTGCCAGCAGTCGACAGGGGACTAGCACAGATACGCAGTATTTT
CASSRQGTSTDTQYF
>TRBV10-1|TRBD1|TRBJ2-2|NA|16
TGCGCCAGCAGTGAGCCGGGACAGGGGTCAGCCGGGGAGCTGTTTTTT
CASSEPGQGSAGELFF
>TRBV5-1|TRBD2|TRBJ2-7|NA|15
TGCGCCAGCAGCTCCGGGACTAGCGGGAGTTTGGTCCAGTACTTC
CASSSGTSGSLVQYF
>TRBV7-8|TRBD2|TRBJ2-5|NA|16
TGTGCCAGCAGCTTAGCCTTTAGCAGGCGGGGGGAGACCCAGTACTTC
CASSLAFSRRGETQYF